One and the same sample provided the 24 T cell receptor beta chains below, sequenced in a study of early T cells in non-severe SARS-CoV-2 infection. TCRdb redid the calling of the 5' RACE reads with MiXCR, one entry per CDR3 protein. The sample gives tens of thousands of distinct CDR3 sequences, 4% to 5.5% of which show up once; 20% is in the top ten. The material sequenced was whole blood. The receptor source for this set is an adult who was a healthcare worker with PCR-confirmed SARS-CoV-2 infection or an uninfected control (not recorded which).

The sample holds many counts of this clonotype. This sequence joins TRBV5-1 and TRBJ2-5; 8 nucleotides align to TRBD1. Trimming at V came to 6 bases and at J to 5 bases, leaving 12 bases not matched to a gene. This CDR3 spans 15 amino acids. Germline V lookup: CDR1 SGHRS, CDR2 YFSETQ. Written as DNA, the CDR3 is TGCGCCAGCACCGCAGAGGGGCGGACAGGGGAGACCCAGTACTTC. Its translation is CASTAEGRTGETQYF. The full variable domain, rest sourced from reference TRBV5-1 and TRBJ2-5, is KAGVTQTPRYLIKTRGQQVTLSCSPISGHRSVSWYQQTPGQGLQFLFEYFSETQRNKGNFPGRFSGRQFSNSRSEMNVSTLELGDSALYLCASTAEGRTGETQYFGPGTRLLVL.

At least ten counts were recorded for this clonotype. The V gene is TRBV18, the J gene TRBJ1-5, with D tentatively TRBD1 (6 bases). The germline V gene encodes CDR1 KGHSH and CDR2 LQKENI. CDR3 length: 20 residues. Between the trimmed V and J ends, which lost 1 base and 0 bases, there was a span of 22 bases. In nucleotides, the CDR3 is TGTGCCAGCTCACCACTGCCCTCCCGGGACAAGGACTATAGCAATCAGCCCCAGCATTTT. Its translation: CASSPLPSRDKDYSNQPQHF.

A word on this clonotype: A much larger clone is a single base away; this may be a read error. J is TRBJ2-4 and V is TRBV29-1, with TRBD1 as a possible D gene (6 bases). V lost 5 bases and J 9 bases, leaving 17 bases between the germline ends. Germline CDR1 reads SQVTM; CDR2 reads ANQGSEA. The CDR3 is 13 amino acids. The CDR3 reads CSVKGRTESIQYF. DNA for the CDR3: TGCAGCGTTAAAGGGCGGACAGAAAGCATTCAGTACTTC.

This clonotype turned up a few times. The genes are TRBV11-2 and TRBJ2-5; 7 bases are a match to TRBD2. CDR3 size: 13 residues. Germline-derived CDR1 and CDR2 are SGHAT and FQNNGV. Unmatched junction bases numbered 3, after V lost 5 bases and J lost 3 bases. This chain's CDR3 is CASSTGLKETQYF. Written as DNA, the CDR3 is TGTGCCAGCAGCACGGGACTAAAAGAGACCCAGTACTTC.

This clonotype was counted many times. The V gene is TRBV6-6, the J gene TRBJ2-3; no reliable D call. The CDR3 covers 14 residues. V shed 0 bases and J shed 1 base, with 5 bases lying between them. Germline lookup yields CDR1 MNHNY and CDR2 SVGAGI (reference sequence). CDR3 nucleotides: TGTGCCAGCAGTTACTCGAGCCGCACAGATACGCAGTATTTT. Protein product: CASSYSSRTDTQYF.

This clonotype came up many times. The chain employs TRBV5-1 and TRBJ2-3; 10 bases agree with TRBD2. Germline assignment: CDR1 SGHRS and CDR2 YFSETQ. The trim removed 0 bases at V and 7 bases at J, leaving 8 bases unmatched. The CDR3 totals 16 residues. The CDR3 nucleotides read TGCGCCAGCAGCTTGGATGCTGGTAGCGGGAGGAATACGCAGTATTTT. Protein sequence: CASSLDAGSGRNTQYF.

This clonotype has more than one count but fewer than ten. This chain uses TRBV6-2 or TRBV6-3 with TRBJ1-5; D uncertain. CDR1 is MNHEY and CDR2 is SVGEGT in the germline V gene. V shed 4 bases and J shed 0 bases, with 7 bases lying between them. This CDR3 is built from 14 residues. The CDR3: CASSSAYSNQPQHF. The CDR3 bases are TGTGCCAGCAGTTCCGCCTATAGCAATCAGCCCCAGCATTTT.

The rearrangement uses TRBV28 and TRBJ1-5; unclear D gene. Per germline, CDR1 MDHEN and CDR2 SYDVKM. The length of the CDR3 is 14 residues. V gave up 2 bases and J gave up 6 bases, with 11 bases separating them. The CDR3 region is CASSLSWAPQPQHF. The CDR3 coding sequence is TGTGCCAGCAGTTTAAGCTGGGCACCTCAGCCCCAGCATTTT.

This clonotype was seen at least ten times. This sequence joins TRBV2 and TRBJ2-5; D possibly corresponds to TRBD1 (7 bases). Germline V gene data show CDR1 as SNHLY and CDR2 as FYNNEI. V was clipped by 11 bases and J by 1 base, with 17 bases between them. This CDR3 contains 14 residues. This CDR3 is CAGRQGLGQETQYF. The CDR3 nucleotides read TGTGCCGGTCGACAGGGACTCGGCCAAGAGACCCAGTACTTC.

The chain recombines TRBV28 with TRBJ2-7, with no clear D. The CDR3 spans 11 residues. The V gene lost 4 bases and the J gene lost 1 base, with 2 bases spanning the gap. Germline CDR1 MDHEN, CDR2 SYDVKM. CDR3 protein: CASSSSYEQYF. The CDR3 DNA sequence: TGTGCCAGCAGTTCTTCCTACGAGCAGTACTTC. Supplemented by reference TRBV28 and TRBJ2-7, the full variable domain reads DVKVTQSSRYLVKRTGEKVFLECVQDMDHENMFWYRQDPGLGLRLIYFSYDVKMKEKGDIPEGYSVSREKKERFSLILESASTNQTSMYLCASSSSYEQYFGPGTRLTVT.

The rearrangement joins TRBV27 to TRBJ2-7; the D is unclear. The germline V gene has CDR1 MNHEY and CDR2 SMNVEV (reference sequence). Trimming removed 8 bases at V and 2 bases at J, with 13 bases between. The CDR3 has 13 amino acids. CDR3 nucleotide sequence: TGTGCCAGCTCGAGGAGTCTCGCCTACGAGCAGTACTTC. Protein: CASSRSLAYEQYF.

This clonotype showed up many times. The V call is TRBV6-2 or TRBV6-3, the J call TRBJ1-1; no firm D call. The V end lost 5 bases, the J end lost 4 bases, and 8 bases lay between the germline ends. This CDR3 is 12 amino acids long. CDR1 and CDR2 from the germline V gene are MNHEY and SVGEGT. The CDR3 DNA reads as TGTGCCAGCAGTCGACTGAGCACTGAAGCTTTCTTT. Protein product: CASSRLSTEAFF.

This clonotype is medium-sized in the sample. V and J are TRBV5-5 and TRBJ1-3; possible D gene TRBD1, 5 bases. This CDR3 comprises 14 residues. V lost 3 bases, J lost 10 bases, and 17 bases lay in between. Germline CDR1 and CDR2: SGHKS and YYEKEE (reference sequence). In DNA, the CDR3 is TGTGCCAGCAGCTCGACTCTCTTGGAGGGGACCATATATTTT. Residues: CASSSTLLEGTIYF.

In this sample, this clonotype turned up many times. The chain combines TRBV7-3 with TRBJ2-6, with 7 bases lining up with TRBD2. Germline V gene data show CDR1 as SGHTA and CDR2 as FQGTGA. With 4 bases clipped from V and 0 bases from J, the junction kept 3 bases outside the gene matches. The CDR3 is 16 residues long. The CDR3 here is CASSSRTSSGANVLTF. For the CDR3, the DNA is TGTGCCAGCAGCTCCCGGACTAGCTCTGGGGCCAACGTCCTGACTTTC.

This clonotype was observed many times. This rearrangement joins TRBV28 to TRBJ1-5; D call uncertain. Germline V gene data show CDR1 as MDHEN and CDR2 as SYDVKM. Trimming pared 2 bases from V and 5 bases from J, leaving 22 bases between. The CDR3 length is 18 residues. In DNA, the CDR3 is TGTGCCAGCAGTTTAGGGCTACCGGCAGGAGTTAAGGATCAGCCCCAGCATTTT. Protein product: CASSLGLPAGVKDQPQHF. The complete variable domain, with remaining parts taken from reference TRBV28 and TRBJ1-5, reads DVKVTQSSRYLVKRTGEKVFLECVQDMDHENMFWYRQDPGLGLRLIYFSYDVKMKEKGDIPEGYSVSREKKERFSLILESASTNQTSMYLCASSLGLPAGVKDQPQHFGDGTRLSIL.

In its sample, this clonotype was seen many times. The chain uses TRBV12-3 or TRBV12-4 and TRBJ1-2; the match to TRBD1 covers 7 bases. The ends lost 7 bases at V and 4 bases at J; junction bases unmatched: 9. CDR3 length: 14 residues. CDR3: CASTRDRATYGYTF. CDR3 nucleotide sequence: TGTGCCAGCACCCGAGACAGGGCAACCTATGGCTACACCTTC.

The chain employs TRBV27 and TRBJ2-4; 8 bases fit TRBD2. Trimming took 3 bases from V and 8 from J; bases not matched to a gene: 6. The CDR3 has 14 amino acids. Per the germline V gene, CDR1 is MNHEY and CDR2 is SMNVEV (reference sequence). The CDR3 sequence is CASSFLTSGDIQYF. CDR3 nucleotides: TGTGCCAGCAGTTTCCTCACTAGCGGTGACATTCAGTACTTC.

This clonotype was seen repeatedly, ten times or more. The rearrangement joins TRBV29-1 to TRBJ2-5, with D possibly matching TRBD1 (6 bases). This CDR3 has 11 residues. Germline lookup yields CDR1 SQVTM and CDR2 ANQGSEA. V was shortened by 7 bases and J by 7 bases, with 13 bases between the two germline ends. The CDR3 DNA follows: TGCAGCGCCACAGGGTTTGCGACCCAGTACTTC. As protein: CSATGFATQYF.

By sample fraction, this clonotype is medium-sized. The V call is TRBV7-8, the J call TRBJ1-1; TRBD1 is a possible D gene (5 bases). In germline, CDR1 is SGHVS, CDR2 FQNEAQ. V lost 4 bases and J 2 bases, leaving 26 bases between the germline ends. This CDR3 comprises 19 residues. In nucleotides, the CDR3 is TGTGCCAGCAGCTCCAGCAGGATCGGGCGCCGGGGCCTAAACACTGAAGCTTTCTTT. Translating it yields CASSSSRIGRRGLNTEAFF.

The sample holds many counts of this clonotype. The chain carries TRBV19 and TRBJ2-5; tentatively, D is TRBD2 (5 bases). The CDR3 is made up of 14 amino acids. V was clipped by 1 base and J by 6 bases, with 12 bases between them. Germline lookup yields CDR1 LNHDA and CDR2 SQIVND (reference sequence). The CDR3 DNA sequence: TGTGCCAGTAGTATAGGAACGGGCGGGCAGACCCAGTACTTC. Its translation: CASSIGTGGQTQYF.

Many counts were recorded for this clonotype. The CDR3: CSAGGRYSGANVLTF. The CDR3, as DNA: TGCAGTGCGGGAGGGCGATACTCTGGGGCCAACGTCCTGACTTTC. The chain combines TRBV20-1 with TRBJ2-6, with 7 bases matching TRBD2. Germline loops: CDR1 DFQATT, CDR2 SNEGSKA (reference sequence). The J segment lost 0 bases and the V segment lost 6 bases, leaving 5 bases of the junction unmatched. The CDR3 extends over 15 amino acids.

This clonotype is categorized as medium-sized. The chain has TRBV20-1 and TRBJ2-7, with 10 nucleotides matching TRBD2. This CDR3 has 15 residues. V gave up 6 bases and J gave up 3 bases; unmatched junction bases: 11. Looked up from germline, CDR1 is DFQATT and CDR2 is SNEGSKA (reference sequence). CDR3 loop: CSARSGTSVFYEQYF. Here the CDR3 DNA reads TGCAGTGCCCGGTCCGGGACTAGCGTTTTCTACGAGCAGTACTTC.

In its sample, this clonotype was seen many times. The chain joins TRBV5-4 to TRBJ2-7; 15 nucleotides match TRBD2. After removal of 4 bases from V and 5 bases from J, the junction contained 16 bases not matched to a gene. The germline CDR1 and CDR2 sequences are SGHNT and YYREEE (reference sequence). There are 19 residues in the CDR3. This CDR3 reads CASSPPPGLAGGNNHEQYF. For the CDR3, the DNA is TGTGCCAGCAGCCCACCCCCTGGACTAGCGGGAGGGAATAACCACGAGCAGTACTTC.

This clonotype was found many times. CDR3 nucleotides: TGTGCCAGCAGTGCAGGGGGAATTGGGAACACTGAAGCTTTCTTT. Translating gives CASSAGGIGNTEAFF. The rearrangement links TRBV28 to TRBJ1-1; 7 positions agree with TRBD1. V lost 5 bases to trimming and J lost 1 base; unmatched junction nucleotides: 7. CDR1 MDHEN and CDR2 SYDVKM come from the germline V gene. The CDR3 runs 15 residues.